This T cell receptor (beta chain) was identified during a study of cytomegalovirus exposure and HLA in healthy donors. Overall study results and limits: Reportedly, TCR beta sequences accurately predicted HLA-A and HLA-B alleles in most subjects. More clonal expansion characterized HLA-associated TCR beta chains than equally common others in a later analysis. It is likely that the observed cluster of highly shared sequence variants was a sequencing artifact. A later analysis reported that several of the most significant clusters appeared to be linked to common viral pathogens, among them Epstein-Barr virus.

A note on this clone: The antigen is undetermined.

This CDR3 region has 16 residues. With V trimmed by 4 bases and J by 0 bases, 5 bases remained unmatched. Per the germline V gene, CDR1 is SGHNT and CDR2 is YYREEE (reference sequence). The study ran its PCR with 60 Vbeta and 13 Jbeta primers. The protocol was immunoSEQ multiplex PCR, while the TCRdb copy is restricted to in-frame clones and leaves out a portion. The sample yields about 77,000 clones, 60% to 85% seen once. The receptor comes from a middle-aged man in good health and CMV-seronegative. V and J are TRBV5-4 and TRBJ2-1, with 9 bases lining up with TRBD1. Sequencing used PBMCs. CDR3 residues: CASSAGTGHSYNEQFF. The CDR3 DNA reads as TGTGCCAGCAGCGCCGGGACAGGGCACTCCTACAATGAGCAGTTCTTC.